This TCR beta chain was captured by sequencing in a study of cytomegalovirus exposure and HLA in healthy donors. At the level of the study: Earlier work reported 110 million or so unique TCR beta sequences from 170 million or so T cells.

For this clone: Its matching antigen is unknown.

Per the germline V gene, CDR1 is MGHDK and CDR2 is SYGVNS. The CDR3 sequence is 14 residues long. Between the trimmed V and J ends, which lost 1 base and 6 bases, there was a span of 7 bases. Findings and limits, study-wide: There were some public TCRs occurring in many donors, but most TCR sequences were rare. Solely CMV serostatus was available to characterize immune exposure. The authors enumerated around 150 TCR beta chains as linked to cytomegalovirus.

Both 60 Vbeta primers and 13 Jbeta primers went into the PCR. Sequencing was performed with immunoSEQ multiplex PCR; in TCRdb, only in-frame clones are kept and a portion is missing. The sample includes 110,000 or so clones, less than 80% of them seen just once. The sequence was obtained from a woman between 45 and 65 years old in good health and CMV-seropositive. The rearrangement links TRBV25-1 to TRBJ1-6, with D maybe TRBD1 (5 bases). Sequencing was done on a sample of PBMCs. The chain's CDR3 is CASSELGANSPLHF. In DNA form, the CDR3 reads TGTGCCAGCAGTGAATTAGGGGCTAATTCACCCCTCCACTTT.